The clone carrying this TCR beta chain was detected ten times or more. The sample comes from a study of regulatory T cells in long-lasting Graves disease. Noted time point: newly diagnosed GD, antithyroid drugs for less than 3 months. PBMC-derived RNA was used for the TCR library. Graves' disease was diagnosed by American Thyroid Association guidelines. Collection of peripheral blood (about 10 milliliters) was done using EDTA tubes. There are 15 residues in the CDR3. Germline V gene sequence: CDR1 MNHEY, CDR2 SVGEGT. Trimming at V came to 4 bases and at J to 8 bases, leaving 10 bases not matched to a gene. Through Arm-PCR of CDR3 regions and iRepertoire HTBI primers, TCR beta libraries were built. TCRdb processed the multiplex PCR reads anew with MiXCR; each CDR3 protein has one entry. This table holds about 220,000 distinct CDR3 sequences, less than 20% found once. This same sample was also taken into another study, of T cells in Graves' hyperthyroidism and ophthalmopathy.

This clonotype was obtained from a woman younger than 45 with Graves disease. J is TRBJ2-1 and V is TRBV6-2 or TRBV6-3; 8 nucleotides align to TRBD2. The material was peripheral blood mononuclear cells (PBMCs), obtained at new diagnosis, from a patient treated with antithyroid drugs. The CDR3 reads CASSSPGTSNYEQFF. The CDR3 DNA reads TGTGCCAGCAGTTCCCCCGGGACTAGTAACTATGAGCAGTTCTTC.